This T cell receptor beta chain was identified in a study of radiotherapy plus CTLA-4 blockade in lung cancer. Overall study findings and caveats: Reportedly, early blood T cell clone dynamics best predicted response, with interferon-beta. TCR clones from tumors expanded in blood after radiotherapy plus ipilimumab.

As for this clone: The antigen is unknown.

The protocol was immunoSEQ multiplex PCR, while the TCRdb copy is restricted to in-frame clones and leaves out a portion. The table shows 95,000 to 150,000 clones, with about 87% occurring only once. Enrolled patients, whose metastatic non-small-cell lung cancer was chemo-refractory, received focal radiation plus CTLA-4 blockade with ipilimumab. The CDR3 spans 15 residues. Trimming at V came to 1 base and at J to 2 bases, leaving 4 bases not matched to a gene. Germline V lookup: CDR1 SGHTA, CDR2 FQGNSA. The rearrangement links TRBV7-2 to TRBJ2-7; TRBD1 matches at 8 bases. This clonotype was sampled from a human donor with non-small cell lung cancer that progressed on radiotherapy plus ipilimumab. The source material was peripheral blood, sampled from a patient treated with radiotherapy plus ipilimumab. For the CDR3, the DNA is TGTGCCAGCAGCTTAGGGACAGGGAGGACCTACGAGCAGTACTTC. This codes for CASSLGTGRTYEQYF. Based on the CDR3 plus reference TRBV7-2 and TRBJ2-7, the full variable domain is GAGVSQSPSNKVTEKGKDVELRCDPISGHTALYWYRQSLGQGLEFLIYFQGNSAPDKSGLPSDRFSAERTGGSVSTLTIQRTQQEDSAVYLCASSLGTGRTYEQYFGPGTRLTVT.